Below, 30 T cell receptor beta chains from the same sample are listed, as sequenced in a study of shared clonotypes between healthy human individuals. Assay: immunoSEQ multiplex PCR; the TCRdb copy retains only in-frame clones and omits some. The sample lists roughly 2.1 million clones; about 92% were seen once. Terminally differentiated effector memory CD45RA+ cells were excluded from the naive CD8 cells, which were CD45RO-negative and positively selected for CCR7. The sequenced sample was naive CD8+ T cells from PBMCs. The source is a man aged 18 to 29 in good health. Some clones in this sample may be carry-over from other donors' samples.

The chain has TRBV2 and TRBJ2-1, with 10 nucleotides matching TRBD2. With V trimmed by 6 bases and J by 1 base, 3 bases remained unmatched. The CDR3 runs 15 residues. Germline loops: CDR1 SNHLY, CDR2 FYNNEI. In DNA, the CDR3 is TGTGCCAGCAGCAAACTAGCGGGATCCTACAATGAGCAGTTCTTC. Its protein product is CASSKLAGSYNEQFF.

The chain carries TRBV9 and TRBJ2-3; 11 nucleotides align to TRBD2. Germline-derived CDR1 and CDR2 are SGDLS and YYNGEE. Trimming removed 3 bases from V and 3 bases from J; junction bases left unmatched: 6. CDR3 size: 16 residues. CDR3 loop: CASSEVAGGMTDTQYF. The CDR3 bases are TGTGCCAGCAGCGAGGTAGCGGGAGGGATGACAGATACGCAGTATTTT.

This chain connects TRBV15 to TRBJ2-2; 11 bases are a match to TRBD2. J gave up 1 base and V 8 bases, and 3 bases lay outside the gene matches. Germline CDR1 reads LNHNV; CDR2 reads YYDKDF (reference sequence). There are 15 residues in the CDR3. CDR3 amino acids: CATRLAGRNTGELFF. The CDR3 nucleotides read TGTGCCACCCGACTAGCGGGGAGGAACACCGGGGAGCTGTTTTTT.

V is TRBV6-5 and J is TRBJ2-1; 8 bases fit TRBD2. Germline trimming cut 7 bases from V and 9 bases from J; bases unmatched to any gene: 5. CDR3 length equals 12 residues. Germline V gene lookup returns CDR1 MNHEY and CDR2 SVGAGI. CDR3 protein: CASISGSSEQFF. The CDR3 DNA reads as TGTGCCAGCATAAGCGGGAGTAGTGAGCAGTTCTTC.

This chain joins TRBV27 and TRBJ2-1; weak D call: TRBD2 (5 bases). V dropped 3 bases and J dropped 3 bases, with 21 bases sitting between them. CDR1 and CDR2 from the germline V gene are MNHEY and SMNVEV (reference sequence). The CDR3 length is 18 residues. The CDR3 DNA is TGTGCCAGCAGTTTTCTCAACTTCCCGGGAAGGCTCTACAATGAGCAGTTCTTC. Translating it yields CASSFLNFPGRLYNEQFF.

V is TRBV6-5 and J is TRBJ1-2, with D possibly being TRBD1 (5 bases). The CDR3 sequence is 14 residues long. Germline CDR1 reads MNHEY; CDR2 reads SVGAGI. V lost 4 bases and J 6 bases, leaving 15 bases between the germline ends. The CDR3 DNA reads TGTGCCAGCAGTTTTGGGGGGGAGATGAATGGCTACACCTTC. This codes for CASSFGGEMNGYTF.

The chain is built from TRBV4-1 and TRBJ2-5; 10 bases match TRBD1. Per the germline V gene, CDR1 is MGHRA and CDR2 is YSYEKL. There are 17 residues in the CDR3. V shed 2 bases, J shed 7 bases, and the junction held 13 bases outside the gene matches. The CDR3 loop reads CASSQSPGTGEGRTQYF. Written as DNA, the CDR3 is TGCGCCAGCAGCCAATCTCCCGGGACAGGGGAGGGTCGGACCCAGTACTTC.

The chain links TRBV25-1 to TRBJ2-2; the D gene is possibly TRBD2 (5 bases). CDR1 is MGHDK and CDR2 is SYGVNS in the germline V gene. The length of the CDR3 is 14 residues. V gave up 7 bases and J gave up 0 bases, with 9 bases separating them. The CDR3 region is CASKPSSNTGELFF. The DNA for the CDR3 is TGTGCCAGCAAGCCTAGCTCGAACACCGGGGAGCTGTTTTTT.

The chain has TRBV27 and TRBJ2-2, with D possibly matching TRBD2 (6 bases). V was trimmed by 6 bases and J by 4 bases, leaving 21 bases between them. CDR3 size: 17 residues. Germline assignment: CDR1 MNHEY and CDR2 SMNVEV (reference sequence). The DNA for the CDR3 is TGTGCCAGCAGACAACTTGGGGACTTCCTCCCCACCGGGGAGCTGTTTTTT. It codes for CASRQLGDFLPTGELFF.

The genes are TRBV28 and TRBJ1-5; D possibly corresponds to TRBD1 (6 bases). Deletions cut 5 bases from V and 4 bases from J, with 15 bases between. Germline CDR1 and CDR2: MDHEN and SYDVKM. This CDR3 is built from 15 residues. The CDR3: CASSQGQVNNQPQHF. The DNA for the CDR3 is TGTGCCAGCAGTCAGGGACAAGTTAATAATCAGCCCCAGCATTTT.

The J gene is TRBJ1-2, the V gene TRBV29-1, with D perhaps matching TRBD1 (6 bases). V was shortened by 5 bases and J by 7 bases, with 11 bases between the two germline ends. Germline CDR1 SQVTM, CDR2 ANQGSEA. The CDR3 sequence is 11 residues long. The CDR3 nucleotides are TGCAGCGTTCCAGGGGAAACTGGCTACACCTTC. Protein product: CSVPGETGYTF. The whole variable domain, filled in from reference TRBV29-1 and TRBJ1-2, reads SAVISQKPSRDICQRGTSLTIQCQVDSQVTMMFWYRQQPGQSLTLIATANQGSEATYESGFVIDKFPISRPNLTFSTLTVSNMSPEDSSIYLCSVPGETGYTFGSGTRLTVV.

The chain couples TRBV29-1 to TRBJ2-1; D may be TRBD2 (6 bases). This CDR3 has 14 residues. Germline CDR1 and CDR2: SQVTM and ANQGSEA. Trimming took off 4 bases at V and 3 bases at J, with 13 bases between the two ends. CDR3 sequence: CSVVRSGVYNEQFF. The CDR3, as DNA: TGCAGCGTTGTCCGTAGCGGCGTCTACAATGAGCAGTTCTTC.

This clone came up once. This sequence joins TRBV18 and TRBJ2-3; 8 nucleotides agree with TRBD1. The germline V gene encodes CDR1 KGHSH and CDR2 LQKENI. Losses at the gene ends were 2 bases for V and 2 bases for J; bases not matched to a gene: 3. The CDR3 consists of 15 residues. DNA for the CDR3: TGTGCCAGCTCACCAGAGACAGGGGACACAGATACGCAGTATTTT. Protein: CASSPETGDTDTQYF.

A remark on this clone: The sample has other DNA sequences that encode this CDR3 too. The V and J genes are TRBV7-9 and TRBJ1-5; D ambiguous. This CDR3 comprises 13 residues. The V and J ends lost 1 base and 4 bases respectively, with 5 bases between them. The germline V gene has CDR1 SEHNR and CDR2 FQNEAQ (reference sequence). The CDR3 loop is CASSLVGNQPQHF. The CDR3, as DNA: TGTGCCAGCAGCTTAGTCGGAAATCAGCCCCAGCATTTT.

The chain carries TRBV9 and TRBJ1-2; 7 bases are a match to TRBD1. Per the germline V gene, CDR1 is SGDLS and CDR2 is YYNGEE. This CDR3 is built from 16 residues. V shed 0 bases and J 7 bases; nucleotides not matched to a gene: 12. The CDR3 here is CASSVALETGTGGYTF. DNA of the CDR3: TGTGCCAGCAGCGTAGCTCTCGAGACAGGGACGGGTGGCTACACCTTC.

The chain is built from TRBV30 and TRBJ2-7; TRBD1 is a possible D gene (6 bases). V was pared by 5 bases and J by 3 bases, with 17 bases between. In germline, CDR1 is GTSNPN, CDR2 SVGIG (reference sequence). This CDR3 is built from 14 residues. The CDR3 DNA reads as TGTGCCTGGGACCTAGGACAGCTTAACTACGAGCAGTACTTC. The encoded protein is CAWDLGQLNYEQYF.

V is TRBV29-1 and J is TRBJ2-1, with 11 bases aligning to TRBD2. The germline V gene has CDR1 SQVTM and CDR2 ANQGSEA. CDR3 length: 13 residues. The trim removed 7 bases at V and 5 bases at J, leaving 4 bases unmatched. The DNA of the CDR3 is TGCAGCGCCGGACTAGCGGGCGACAATGAGCAGTTCTTC. This sequence encodes CSAGLAGDNEQFF.

The chain uses TRBV28 and TRBJ2-1; tentative D call: TRBD2 (8 bases). The CDR3 covers 18 residues. The germline V and J ends were trimmed by 5 bases and 7 bases, with 27 bases remaining between them. Germline V lookup: CDR1 MDHEN, CDR2 SYDVKM. The DNA for the CDR3 is TGTGCCAGCAGTCATCGGCGGGGGACAGCGGGAGACTGGAATGAGCAGTTCTTC. Translated: CASSHRRGTAGDWNEQFF.

The chain has TRBV6-1 and TRBJ1-2; D is unclear. CDR1 and CDR2 from the germline V gene are MNHNS and SASEGT. The CDR3 totals 14 residues. The V end was cut by 0 bases, the J end by 7 bases, with 12 bases between. In DNA form, the CDR3 reads TGTGCCAGCAGTGAAGCGCAATGGGCGGGTGGCTACACCTTC. This codes for CASSEAQWAGGYTF.

The table lists this clone with a count of one. V is TRBV13 and J is TRBJ2-2; 9 positions match TRBD2. V shed 3 bases and J 0 bases; nucleotides not matched to a gene: 5. The CDR3 is 17 residues long. Germline loops: CDR1 PRHDT, CDR2 FYEKMQ (reference sequence). The CDR3 sequence: CASSFGAGGPNTGELFF. The DNA of the CDR3 is TGTGCCAGCAGCTTCGGCGCGGGAGGGCCGAACACCGGGGAGCTGTTTTTT.

Note on this clone: Distinct nucleotide sequences in the sample also encode this CDR3. The J gene is TRBJ1-5, the V gene TRBV10-3; D gene uncertain. The CDR3 consists of 12 residues. Germline V lookup: CDR1 ENHRY, CDR2 SYGVKD. Trimming took 4 bases from V and 1 from J, leaving 2 bases between them. CDR3 protein: CAISASNQPQHF. The DNA of the CDR3 is TGTGCCATCAGTGCCAGCAATCAGCCCCAGCATTTT.

This chain joins TRBV7-9 and TRBJ2-5; 7 bases fit TRBD1. The CDR3 loop spans 16 amino acids. Per the germline V gene, CDR1 is SEHNR and CDR2 is FQNEAQ (reference sequence). The ends lost 1 base at V and 5 bases at J; junction bases unmatched: 10. Written as DNA, the CDR3 is TGTGCCAGCAGCTTAGGAGGGGGCGCGGATTTGGAGACCCAGTACTTC. Protein: CASSLGGGADLETQYF.

The chain joins TRBV6-5 to TRBJ1-1; TRBD1 matches at 8 bases. V lost 4 bases to trimming and J lost 6 bases; unmatched junction nucleotides: 7. Germline V gene lookup returns CDR1 MNHEY and CDR2 SVGAGI. The CDR3 has 14 amino acids. In DNA, the CDR3 is TGTGCCAGCAGTTCCTATACAGGGGGGGCTGAAGCTTTCTTT. Amino acid sequence: CASSSYTGGAEAFF.

The V gene is TRBV27, the J gene TRBJ2-6, with D possibly TRBD2 on 5 matching bases. Germline lookup yields CDR1 MNHEY and CDR2 SMNVEV (reference sequence). This CDR3 spans 16 amino acids. Trimming removed 7 bases from V and 4 bases from J, with 17 bases in between. In DNA form, the CDR3 reads TGTGCCAGCACCCACATCGGGGTAGCCGGGGCCAACGTCCTGACTTTC. As protein: CASTHIGVAGANVLTF.

This chain links TRBV12-5 with TRBJ1-5, with a tentative D call TRBD1 (5 bases). Trimming pared 8 bases from V and 4 bases from J, leaving 15 bases between. Germline-derived CDR1 and CDR2 are LGHNT and FRNRAP. There are 14 residues in the CDR3. CDR3 bases: TGTGCTAGTTCGTCGGGGGATAGTAATCAGCCCCAGCATTTT. This translates into CASSSGDSNQPQHF.

The rearrangement joins TRBV28 to TRBJ2-1, with TRBD1 matching 10 bases. The germline V gene has CDR1 MDHEN and CDR2 SYDVKM. The CDR3 runs 17 residues. The trim removed 4 bases at V and 7 bases at J, leaving 13 bases unmatched. CDR3 DNA: TGTGCCAGCAGTTCCCCTTACGGGACAGGGGCCTCTAATGAGCAGTTCTTC. Protein product: CASSSPYGTGASNEQFF.

The chain employs TRBV27 and TRBJ2-5; no definite D call. V shed 5 bases and J shed 5 bases, with 21 bases lying between them. The germline CDR1 and CDR2 sequences are MNHEY and SMNVEV (reference sequence). The CDR3 spans 16 residues. This CDR3 is CASSPGPGYGGETQYF. The CDR3 region has the DNA TGTGCCAGCAGTCCCGGTCCCGGGTACGGTGGGGAGACCCAGTACTTC.

The chain joins TRBV5-4 to TRBJ2-5; 7 nucleotides line up with TRBD1. The tail of the sequence fits TRBJ2-7 better, so the J call may be wrong. The CDR3 has 15 residues. Germline-derived CDR1 and CDR2 are SGHNT and YYREEE (reference sequence). CDR3 nucleotides: TGTGCCAGCAGCCAAGACAGGGCTCCCTCCTACGAGCAGTACTTC. The encoded protein is CASSQDRAPSYEQYF.

The chain links TRBV6-1 to TRBJ1-5, with D perhaps matching TRBD1 (5 bases). This CDR3 is 18 amino acids long. From germline, CDR1 is MNHNS and CDR2 SASEGT. Trimming removed 0 bases from V and 0 bases from J, with 15 bases in between. CDR3 sequence: CASSEATRTHYSNQPQHF. CDR3 sequence (DNA): TGTGCCAGCAGTGAAGCGACCAGGACACACTATAGCAATCAGCCCCAGCATTTT.

In this sample, this clone turned up once. The V call is TRBV29-1, the J call TRBJ2-3; possible D gene TRBD2, 9 bases. Looked up from germline, CDR1 is SQVTM and CDR2 is ANQGSEA. V lost 2 bases to trimming and J lost 4 bases, with 16 bases between them. The CDR3 covers 15 residues. The CDR3 spells CSVERLAGQADTQYF. The CDR3 DNA follows: TGCAGCGTTGAAAGGCTAGCGGGACAGGCAGATACGCAGTATTTT.